What follows describes a single TCR beta chain. Its binding antigen is unknown. No much larger clone is present one base from it, and per-base qualities are unavailable. The record originates from a study of cytomegalovirus exposure and HLA in healthy donors (dated by TCRdb to between 2016 and 2019). Turning to the overall study: An earlier analysis of roughly 500 of the donors reported approximately 280 Gb of sequence data and 100 million to 120 million unique TCR beta sequences obtained from roughly 180 million T cells. Roughly 300 gigabases of sequencing data and 70 million to 100 million unique TCR sequences were included in an early release covering about 700 HLA-typed donors. Among the roughly 400 genotyped donors, around 81% belonged to the genetic ancestry cluster associated with self-reported Caucasian donors. The study was designed to test whether signatures of past pathogen exposure could be identified by cataloging public T cell receptors. The study profiled the T cell repertoires of under 850 subjects by immunosequencing and related them to cytomegalovirus serostatus. In addition to the first cohort of approximately 670 subjects, a separate validation cohort of approximately 130 different subjects was used. To predict cytomegalovirus infection status, the study brought together high-throughput TCR immunosequencing, statistical association of individual TCRs with disease status, and machine learning. A later analysis re-examined previously published TCR beta repertoires from about 670 donors and added high-resolution HLA genotyping to investigate patterns of TCR occurrence. Rather than drawing on any new phenotypic data, the later analysis identified candidate immune exposures from TCR beta sequences and the way those sequences occurred across donors. An earlier analysis of 500 to 750 of the donors applied high-throughput TCR beta sequencing to assess whether each TCR beta V gene segment acted as functional or pseudogenic. Donor age, sex, ethnicity and CMV serostatus were compiled together with the repertoire data. In a later genetic analysis, genome-wide SNP genotypes for about 55% of the 666 donors were used, and that subset was treated as a discovery cohort. All discovery cohort repertoires had been generated using a single sequencing platform. HLA typing included class I and class II loci at four-digit resolution. Typing coverage differed by locus: A, B, C, DRB1 and DQB1 were typed in roughly 629-630 donors, DQA1 in about 500, DPA1 in 606, and DPB1 in approximately 450. Several DR-DQ haplotypes were treated as single units for association and clustering because of strong linkage in the cohort. On average, around 240,000 unique TCR beta nucleotide sequences were sequenced per donor among more than 350 genotyped donors of the cohort, with 15% to 20% of those sequences being non-productive.

To prepare the library, the immunoSEQ multiplex PCR assay was applied. For the multiplex PCR, a mixture combining 60 forward primers for TCR Vbeta segments and 13 reverse primers for TCR Jbeta segments was used. A multiplex PCR assay on genomic DNA amplified the CDR3 region of rearranged TCR beta genes. Amplified TCR beta libraries were sequenced as 87-base-pair reads on the Illumina HiSeq System. The source study handled its data this way. Across the roughly 700 repertoires, a later analysis counted 75 million to 90 million unique TCR beta chains, approximately 10 million of which were shared by at least two donors. Raw reads were error-corrected and collapsed into unique sequences with a nearest-neighbor algorithm that merged closely related sequences to remove PCR and sequencing errors. CDR3 sequences were aligned to IMGT reference sequences to assign V, D and J gene segments. For a sequence to be retained, a match of at least six nucleotides was required to both a V gene segment and a J gene segment. A rearrangement was called productive if the CDR3 had no stop codons and remained in frame with V and J, and every other rearrangement was called non-productive. Following IMGT convention, CDR3 was defined as the stretch from the second conserved V-encoded cysteine to the conserved J-encoded phenylalanine. The earlier analysis of fewer than 750 of the donors excluded sequences that lacked an unambiguous match to a single V gene segment. An earlier analysis of a few hundred of the donors called V segments functional above 56.7% productive rearrangements and segregating when the between-donor standard deviation exceeded 5%. A statistical classification framework was built to diagnose cytomegalovirus status from the catalog of TCR beta chain sequences. V and J gene assignment, in a later analysis, came from comparing TCR nucleotide sequences with IMGT/GENE-DB human TR gene sequences. Using the TCRdist pipeline, a later analysis assigned CDR3 sequences along with most-parsimonious VDJ recombination scenarios. In a later analysis, every TCR beta chain was defined by the combination of its CDR3 amino acid sequence and its V-gene family, and reads without a unique V-gene family were dropped. To address suspected cross-contamination and a sequencing artifact, a later analysis removed roughly 580 highly shared, low-generation-probability nucleotide sequences. In a later analysis, a clonal expansion index was calculated for each public chain from normalized within-repertoire ranks of inferred template counts. Generation probabilities in a later analysis came from a VDJ recombination model fitted to out-of-frame rearrangements, and those results were checked against IGoR. In a later analysis, TCR-TCR, TCR-HLA and TCR-CMV co-occurrence was scored with hypergeometric tests, and a repertoire-size bias correction was applied to TCR pairs. A later analysis estimated false discovery rates by permuting HLA or CMV assignments 20 times. In a later analysis, co-occurring TCRs were grouped using DBSCAN, with TCRdist sequence similarity added in when clustering inside HLA-allele-positive subsets. Co-occurrence clustering excluded repertoires with fewer than 30,000 or more than 120,000 public chains, plus five with anomalous nucleotide sharing. Sourced from immuneACCESS, this table was stored by TCRdb with only in-frame sequences that have V and J called. A share of the clones is absent; for the studies checked, an unresolved V gene accounts for under half, and the remainder has no known explanation. V, J and clone size derive from that table, while D and trimming were established from the DNA sequence. The sample data list 100,000 to 150,000 clones, and under 90% of these were observed just once. The ten top clones hold 2% to 2.5% of the sample.

In total, fewer than 750 healthy bone marrow donors made up the cohort. All cohort members were sampled while nominally healthy, although unrecorded immune exposures were likely present. The donor tested CMV seronegative, placing the donor among the 350 or so seronegative members of the cohort. Every donor gave a peripheral blood sample, and the peripheral blood mononuclear cells from that sample were used for TCR beta sequencing. The Qiagen DNeasy Blood Extraction Kit was used to extract genomic DNA from the blood cell samples. The CDR3 sequence holds 16 residues, the cysteine and phenylalanine included. Only the CDR3 part of the read is kept: 48 bases, read in frame from the first base. Sequences SGHRS (CDR1) and YFSETQ (CDR2) are obtained from the germline V gene. Study-wide findings and limitations: A later genetic analysis reported fewer N-insertions in productive TCRs among donors in an Asian-associated ancestry cluster than the 666-donor mean. Sequencing depth was assumed to be roughly uniform across donors in the presence/absence analyses, though that assumption may not hold. Because HLA typing was unavailable for some donors at each locus, only the typed subset was used in association tests. The study gave a list of 150 to 200 TCR beta chains associated with cytomegalovirus. An earlier analysis of approximately 600 of the donors showed that most TCR beta V segments appeared in productive rearrangements either about 87% or about 30% of the time, which broadly matched IMGT annotations. A further reported finding was that TCR beta sequences accurately predicted the HLA-A and HLA-B alleles for most subjects in the first cohort. Because counts were too low, about 18 rarely observed V segments, including chromosome 9 orphons, were excluded from the earlier analysis of several hundred of the donors. The classifier was reported to diagnose cytomegalovirus status with high specificity and sensitivity in both the original and validation cohorts. Specific HLA alleles were associated with 15,000 to 20,000 TCR beta sequences at a false discovery rate of 0.05 in a later analysis. A cluster of highly shared sequence variants was judged likely to be a technical artifact of the sequencing pipeline. When HLA alleles, especially DR and DQ, strongly co-occurred, attributing TCR associations to individual alleles was difficult. According to a later analysis, TCR association rates differed among HLA loci, with DRB1 alleles showing the most associated TCRs and HLA-C alleles showing the fewest. Three of the identified cytomegalovirus-associated TCR beta chains were confirmed in vitro to be specific for cytomegalovirus antigens. According to the authors, the approach could potentially be generalized to other disease states and immunological phenotypes. Most CMV-associated TCR beta chains appeared to be HLA-restricted in a later analysis, and the HLA associations seemed to be driven largely by CMV exposure. For the cohort, immune exposure information was limited to CMV serostatus. An association between a missense DCLRE1C variant and V-gene and J-gene trimming of TCR beta chains was found in a later genetic analysis and replicated in an independent cohort. The 87-base-pair reads could not distinguish some IMGT-functional V segments, including TRBV6-2 and TRBV6-3, so those segments were excluded. Linkage disequilibrium might explain the correlated functional status among segregating V segments, but an unknown experimental factor could not be excluded. In a later analysis, HLA-associated TCR beta chains were found to be more clonally expanded and to have lower generation probabilities than equally common non-associated chains. While some public TCRs were present in many individuals, most TCR sequences turned up only very rarely across donors. Several of the top co-occurrence clusters appeared to be linked to parvovirus B19, influenza, CMV and Epstein-Barr virus, according to a later analysis. Only TCR beta chains were sequenced in this cohort, and the absence of alpha or paired-chain data limited detectable features.

The chain joins TRBV5-1 to TRBJ2-5; TRBD2 aligns with 9 central bases. The tail of the sequence fits TRBJ2-7 better, so the J call may be wrong. The TCR originated in a woman aged 35 to 49 in good health and CMV-seronegative. The sample taken for sequencing was PBMCs. The CDR3 loop reads CASSLEGGGGAAEQYF. The base sequence is TGCGCCAGCAGCTTGGAAGGGGGCGGGGGGGCCGCCGAGCAGTACTTC.